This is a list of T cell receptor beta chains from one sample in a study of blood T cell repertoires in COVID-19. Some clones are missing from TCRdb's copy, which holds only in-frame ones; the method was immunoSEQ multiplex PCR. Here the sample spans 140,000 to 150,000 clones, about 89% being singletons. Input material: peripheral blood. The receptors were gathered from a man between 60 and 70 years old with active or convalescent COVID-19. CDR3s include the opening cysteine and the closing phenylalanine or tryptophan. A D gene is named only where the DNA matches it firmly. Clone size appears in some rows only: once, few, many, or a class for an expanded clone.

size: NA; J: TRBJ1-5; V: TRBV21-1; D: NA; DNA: TGTGCCAGCAATAAGAGGGATCAGCCCCAGCATTTT; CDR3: CASNKRDQPQHF
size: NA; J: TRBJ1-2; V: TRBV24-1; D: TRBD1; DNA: TGTGCCACCAGATCCACCGGGACAGGGGGCGGCTACACCTTC; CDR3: CATRSTGTGGGYTF
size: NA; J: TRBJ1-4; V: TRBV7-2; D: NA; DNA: TGTGCCAGCAGCTCGAGGGAGTTCGGCGAAAAACTGTTTTTT; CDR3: CASSSREFGEKLFF
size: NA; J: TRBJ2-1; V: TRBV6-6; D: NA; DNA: TGTGCCAGCAGTTACACCGGACAGTTTGTGGCCAATGAGCAGTTCTTC; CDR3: CASSYTGQFVANEQFF
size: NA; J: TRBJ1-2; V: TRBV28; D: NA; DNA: TGTGCCAGCAAATACGGGGGGTTCTATGGCTACACCTTC; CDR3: CASKYGGFYGYTF
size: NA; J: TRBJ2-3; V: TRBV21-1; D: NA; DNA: TGTGCCAGCAGCAAAGCGGGGCAGGTGAGCTCAGATACGCAGTATTTT; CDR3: CASSKAGQVSSDTQYF
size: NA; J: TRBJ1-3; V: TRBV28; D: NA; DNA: TGTGCCAGCAGCCCCCCGCAGGGTGGAAACACCATATATTTT; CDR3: CASSPPQGGNTIYF
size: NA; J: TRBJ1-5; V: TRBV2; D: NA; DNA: TGTGCCAGCAGGCAGACAGTAAGTAGCAATCAGCCCCAGCATTTT; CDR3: CASRQTVSSNQPQHF
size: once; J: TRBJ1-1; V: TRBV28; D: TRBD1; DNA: TGTGCCAGCACGGGCAGGGGGGTTATCAACACTGAAGCTTTCTTT; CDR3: CASTGRGVINTEAFF
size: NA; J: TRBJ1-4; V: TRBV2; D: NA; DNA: TGTGCCAGCAGTGGTTCAGGGCTGGGTAATGAAAAACTGTTTTTT; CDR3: CASSGSGLGNEKLFF
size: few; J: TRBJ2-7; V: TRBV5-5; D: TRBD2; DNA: TGTGCCAGCAGCAGCGGGACGGTGGCCTACGAGCAGTACTTC; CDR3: CASSSGTVAYEQYF
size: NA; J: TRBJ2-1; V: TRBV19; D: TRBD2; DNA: TGTGCCAGTAACGAAGCTAGCGGGAGGGCCTACAATGAGCAGTTCTTC; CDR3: CASNEASGRAYNEQFF
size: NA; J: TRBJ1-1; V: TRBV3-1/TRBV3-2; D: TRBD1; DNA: TGTGCCAGCAGCCAAGATTGGCTGAAGGGGGCCCCGAACACTGAAGCTTTCTTT; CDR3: CASSQDWLKGAPNTEAFF
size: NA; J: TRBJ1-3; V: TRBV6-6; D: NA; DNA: TGTGCCAGCAGTTACGAGGGGAGGAACTCTGGAAACACCATATATTTT; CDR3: CASSYEGRNSGNTIYF
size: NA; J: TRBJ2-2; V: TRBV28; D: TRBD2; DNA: TGTGCCAGCAGTTTGGTGGCGGGAGCTGGGGAGCTGTTTTTT; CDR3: CASSLVAGAGELFF
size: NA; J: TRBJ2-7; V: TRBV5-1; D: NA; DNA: TGCGCCAGCAGCGTGCTCCCCCCGGGGACTGCGCCGTCCCGTAGCTCCTACGAGCAGTACTTC; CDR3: CASSVLPPGTAPSRSSYEQYF
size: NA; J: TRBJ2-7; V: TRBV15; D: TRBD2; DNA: TGTGCCACCAGCAGAGACCAGGGGACTAGCGGGTCCTACGAGCAGTACTTC; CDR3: CATSRDQGTSGSYEQYF
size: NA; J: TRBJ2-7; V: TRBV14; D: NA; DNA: TGTGCCAGCAGCGCCGGGACAATCTACGAGCAGTACTTC; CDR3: CASSAGTIYEQYF
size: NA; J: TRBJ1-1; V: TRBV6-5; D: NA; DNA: TGTGCCAGCCGACGGGGGGCCGGGACTGAAGCTTTCTTT; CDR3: CASRRGAGTEAFF
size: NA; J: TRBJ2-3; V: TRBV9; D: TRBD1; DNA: TGTGCCAGCAGCTCTCCCCCCGACAGGGACACAGATACGCAGTATTTT; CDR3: CASSSPPDRDTDTQYF
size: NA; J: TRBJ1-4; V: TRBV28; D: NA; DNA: TGTGCCAGCAGTTTAAGTGCGGCAGGGCAGGAAAAACTGTTTTTT; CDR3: CASSLSAAGQEKLFF
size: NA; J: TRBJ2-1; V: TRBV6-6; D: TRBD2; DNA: TGTGCCAGCAGTTACTCGAAGGCTAGCGGTTACAATGAGCAGTTCTTC; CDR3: CASSYSKASGYNEQFF
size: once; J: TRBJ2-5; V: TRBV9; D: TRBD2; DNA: TGTGCCAGCAGCCGGACTAGCACCAGCCAAGAGACCCAGTACTTC; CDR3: CASSRTSTSQETQYF
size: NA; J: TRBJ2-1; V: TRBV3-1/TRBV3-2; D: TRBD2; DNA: TGTGCCAGCATTGGTAGCGGGGGAAGGAATGAGCAGTTCTTC; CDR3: CASIGSGGRNEQFF
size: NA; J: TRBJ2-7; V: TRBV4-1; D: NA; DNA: TGCGCCAGCAGCCAAGGACAGGAATACGAGCAGTACTTC; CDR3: CASSQGQEYEQYF
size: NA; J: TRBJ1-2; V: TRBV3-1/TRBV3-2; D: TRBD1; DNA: TGTGCCAGCAGCGAGGGGACAGGGCCTTATGGCTACACCTTC; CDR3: CASSEGTGPYGYTF
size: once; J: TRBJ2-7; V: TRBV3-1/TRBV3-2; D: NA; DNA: TGTGCCAGCAGCCAAGGCAGGGACGAGCAGTACTTC; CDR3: CASSQGRDEQYF
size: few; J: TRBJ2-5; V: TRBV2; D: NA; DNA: TGTGCCAGCAACCGATTCAGGGGCTTAGAGACCCAGTACTTC; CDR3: CASNRFRGLETQYF
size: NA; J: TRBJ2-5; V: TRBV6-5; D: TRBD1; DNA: TGTGCCAGCAGTTCCCGTTTACAGGGGAAAGAGACCCAGTACTTC; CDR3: CASSSRLQGKETQYF
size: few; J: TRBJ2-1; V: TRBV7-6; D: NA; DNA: TGTGCCAGCAGCGCACTAGGATTATACAATGAGCAGTTCTTC; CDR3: CASSALGLYNEQFF